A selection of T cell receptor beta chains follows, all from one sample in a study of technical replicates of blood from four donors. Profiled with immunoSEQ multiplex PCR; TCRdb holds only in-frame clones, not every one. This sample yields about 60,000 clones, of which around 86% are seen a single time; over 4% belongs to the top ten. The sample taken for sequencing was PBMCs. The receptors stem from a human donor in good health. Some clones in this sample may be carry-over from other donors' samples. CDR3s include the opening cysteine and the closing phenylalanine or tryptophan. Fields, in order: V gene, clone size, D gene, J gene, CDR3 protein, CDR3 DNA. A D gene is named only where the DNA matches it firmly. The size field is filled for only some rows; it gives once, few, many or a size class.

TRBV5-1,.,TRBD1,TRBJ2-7,CASSARDRLYEQYF,TGCGCCAGCAGCGCCCGGGACAGGCTATACGAGCAGTACTTC
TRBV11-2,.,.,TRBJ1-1,CASSLDGGKTEAFF,TGTGCCAGCAGCTTAGATGGGGGCAAGACTGAAGCTTTCTTT
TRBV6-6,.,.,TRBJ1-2,CASSYYLGALGYTF,TGTGCCAGCAGTTACTATCTGGGGGCTCTAGGCTACACCTTC
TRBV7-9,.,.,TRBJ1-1,CASSEGEVAEAFF,TGTGCCAGCTCTGAGGGGGAAGTGGCTGAAGCTTTCTTT
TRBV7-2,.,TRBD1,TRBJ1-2,CASSLETGGVYGYTF,TGTGCCAGCAGCTTAGAGACAGGGGGGGTCTATGGCTACACCTTC
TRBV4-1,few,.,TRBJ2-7,CASSQDRASGGYEQYF,TGCGCCAGCAGCCAAGATAGGGCTAGTGGAGGATACGAGCAGTACTTC
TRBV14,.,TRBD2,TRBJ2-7,CASSPIPASGRYEQYF,TGTGCCAGCAGTCCCATCCCGGCTAGCGGGAGGTACGAGCAGTACTTC
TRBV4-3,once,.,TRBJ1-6,CASSLGQRLNSPLHF,TGCGCCAGCAGCCTCGGACAGCGTCTTAATTCACCCCTCCACTTT
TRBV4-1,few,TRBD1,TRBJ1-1,CASSLGQGEVGAFF,TGCGCCAGCAGCTTAGGACAGGGCGAAGTTGGGGCTTTCTTT
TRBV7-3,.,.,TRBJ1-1,CASSTSSNTEAFF,TGTGCCAGCAGCACTTCGTCCAACACTGAAGCTTTCTTT
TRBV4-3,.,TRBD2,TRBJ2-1,CASSQDSGGSNEQFF,TGCGCCAGCAGCCAAGATTCCGGGGGGAGCAATGAGCAGTTCTTC
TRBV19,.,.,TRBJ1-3,CASSNPPGSGNTIYF,TGTGCCAGTAGTAATCCCCCCGGGTCGGGAAACACCATATATTTT
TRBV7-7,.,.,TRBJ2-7,CASSREATSYEQYF,TGTGCCAGCAGCCGAGAAGCGACCAGCTACGAGCAGTACTTC
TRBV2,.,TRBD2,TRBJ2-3,CASSPAGERTDTQYF,TGTGCCAGCAGTCCAGCGGGAGAGCGGACAGATACGCAGTATTTT
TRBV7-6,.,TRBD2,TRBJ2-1,CASSLLRGGIYLYNEQFF,TGTGCCAGCAGCTTACTCCGGGGGGGGATTTACCTTTACAATGAGCAGTTCTTC
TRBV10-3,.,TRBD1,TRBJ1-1,CAIRPGTANTEAFF,TGTGCCATCAGACCCGGGACAGCGAACACTGAAGCTTTCTTT
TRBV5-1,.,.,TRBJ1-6,CASSSVSANSPLHF,TGCGCCAGCAGTAGTGTCTCCGCAAATTCACCCCTCCACTTT
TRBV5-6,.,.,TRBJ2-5,CASSLKQGRQETQYF,TGTGCCAGCAGCTTGAAACAGGGGAGGCAAGAGACCCAGTACTTC
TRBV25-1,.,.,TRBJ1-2,CASSERGYYGYTF,TGTGCCAGCAGTGAAAGAGGCTACTATGGCTACACCTTC
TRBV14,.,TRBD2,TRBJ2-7,CASSQDDLLGLAGGSYSYEQYF,TGTGCCAGCAGCCAAGATGATTTGTTAGGTCTAGCGGGAGGTTCCTATTCCTACGAGCAGTACTTC
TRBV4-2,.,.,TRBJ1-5,CASSHRDTNQPQHF,TGTGCCAGCAGCCACCGGGACACTAATCAGCCCCAGCATTTT
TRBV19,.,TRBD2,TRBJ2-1,CASSSAGVGYNEQFF,TGTGCCAGTAGTTCAGCGGGAGTAGGCTACAATGAGCAGTTCTTC
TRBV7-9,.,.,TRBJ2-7,CASSSLYEQYF,TGTGCCAGCAGCTCCTTGTACGAGCAGTACTTC
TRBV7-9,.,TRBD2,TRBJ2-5,CASSWTSGGQETQYF,TGTGCCAGCAGCTGGACTAGCGGGGGCCAAGAGACCCAGTACTTC
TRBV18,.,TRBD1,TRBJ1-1,CASSRETGVLNTEAFF,TGTGCCAGCTCTCGGGAGACAGGGGTGTTGAACACTGAAGCTTTCTTT
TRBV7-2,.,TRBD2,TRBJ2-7,CASSPGGFGAVAYEQYF,TGTGCCAGCAGCCCGGGGGGTTTCGGTGCTGTCGCCTACGAGCAGTACTTC
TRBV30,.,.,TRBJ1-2,CAWIRAGIVYGYTF,TGTGCCTGGATAAGGGCAGGGATAGTGTATGGCTACACCTTC
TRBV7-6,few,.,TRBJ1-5,CASSPEVSNQPQHF,TGTGCCAGCAGCCCTGAGGTTAGCAATCAGCCCCAGCATTTT
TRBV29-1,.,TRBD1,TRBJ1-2,CSAFPGQDTGYTF,TGCAGCGCGTTTCCGGGACAGGATACGGGCTACACCTTC
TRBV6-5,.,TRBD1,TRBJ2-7,CASSGTGEQYF,TGTGCCAGCAGTGGGACAGGCGAGCAGTACTTC
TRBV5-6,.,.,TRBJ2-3,CASHGVDTQYF,TGTGCCAGCCACGGGGTGGATACGCAGTATTTT
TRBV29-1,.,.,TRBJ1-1,CSGGRESTEAFF,TGCAGCGGGGGCAGGGAAAGCACTGAAGCTTTCTTT
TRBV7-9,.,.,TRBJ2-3,CASSLVRGLADTQYF,TGTGCCAGCAGCTTAGTGCGGGGATTAGCAGATACGCAGTATTTT
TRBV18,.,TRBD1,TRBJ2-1,CASSSGQGSYNEQFF,TGTGCCAGCTCATCGGGACAGGGATCTTACAATGAGCAGTTCTTC
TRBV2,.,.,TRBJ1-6,CASNPTESSYNSPLHF,TGTGCCAGCAACCCGACGGAGAGCTCCTATAATTCACCCCTCCACTTT
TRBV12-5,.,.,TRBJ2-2,CASGLVAGNTGELFF,TGTGCTAGTGGTTTGGTTGCCGGGAACACCGGGGAGCTGTTTTTT
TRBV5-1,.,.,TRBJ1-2,CASSLSSGQNYGYTF,TGCGCCAGCAGCTTGTCATCAGGGCAAAACTATGGCTACACCTTC
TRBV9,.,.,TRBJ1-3,CASSAPGGSGNTIYF,TGTGCCAGCAGCGCGCCCGGGGGATCTGGAAACACCATATATTTT
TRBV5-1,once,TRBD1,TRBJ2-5,CASSSGTGWETQYF,TGCGCCAGCAGCTCCGGGACAGGGTGGGAGACCCAGTACTTC
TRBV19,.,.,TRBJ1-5,CASADYWQPQHF,TGTGCCAGCGCAGATTATTGGCAGCCCCAGCATTTT
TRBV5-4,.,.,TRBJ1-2,CASSVPGVDGYTF,TGTGCCAGCAGCGTCCCAGGGGTCGATGGCTACACCTTC
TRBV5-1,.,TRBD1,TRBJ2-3,CASSLSGGTGGDTQYF,TGCGCCAGCAGCTTGTCAGGCGGGACAGGGGGAGATACGCAGTATTTT
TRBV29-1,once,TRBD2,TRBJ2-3,CSAVVAGLNTQYF,TGCAGCGCCGTGGTAGCGGGGTTAAATACGCAGTATTTT
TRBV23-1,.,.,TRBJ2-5,CASSRKDNTQETQYF,TGCGCCAGCAGTCGTAAGGACAACACCCAAGAGACCCAGTACTTC
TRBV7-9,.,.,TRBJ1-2,CASSLTSNYGYTF,TGTGCCAGCAGCTTAACCAGTAACTATGGCTACACCTTC
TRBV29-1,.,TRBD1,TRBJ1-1,CSAGTGGVPEAFF,TGCAGCGCAGGGACAGGGGGTGTCCCTGAAGCTTTCTTT
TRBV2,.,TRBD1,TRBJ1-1,CAINRFDRDTQAFF,TGTGCCATCAATCGATTCGACAGGGACACGCAAGCTTTCTTT
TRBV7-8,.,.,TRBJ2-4,CASSPPGHNIQYF,TGTGCCAGCAGCCCACCGGGACACAACATTCAGTACTTC
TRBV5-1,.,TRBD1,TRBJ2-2,CASSLKRTGGNTGELFF,TGCGCCAGCAGCTTGAAAAGGACAGGGGGCAACACCGGGGAGCTGTTTTTT
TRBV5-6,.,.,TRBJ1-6,CASSYLRGSYNSPLHF,TGTGCCAGCAGTTACCTCAGGGGCTCCTATAATTCACCCCTCCACTTT
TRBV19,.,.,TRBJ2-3,CASSTSGGADTQYF,TGTGCCAGTAGTACCTCGGGCGGGGCAGATACGCAGTATTTT
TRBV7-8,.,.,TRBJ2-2,CASSLNSQGSGELFF,TGTGCCAGCAGCTTAAATTCGCAGGGATCCGGGGAGCTGTTTTTT
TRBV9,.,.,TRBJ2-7,CASSAGQSLYEQYF,TGTGCCAGCAGCGCAGGACAGAGCTTATACGAGCAGTACTTC
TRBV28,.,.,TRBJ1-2,CASSRGVQGGSWSGYTF,TGTGCCAGCAGCCGGGGAGTACAGGGAGGGAGTTGGTCCGGCTACACCTTC
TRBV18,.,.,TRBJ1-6,CASSITPDSFYNSPLHF,TGTGCCAGCTCAATTACCCCCGACTCATTCTATAATTCACCCCTCCACTTT
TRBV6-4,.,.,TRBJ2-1,CASSESAGIWNEQFF,TGTGCCAGCAGTGAGAGCGCCGGCATTTGGAATGAGCAGTTCTTC
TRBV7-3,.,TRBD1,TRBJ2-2,CASSLFPPRGRFGELFF,TGTGCCAGCAGCTTATTTCCCCCGAGGGGGCGTTTCGGGGAGCTGTTTTTT
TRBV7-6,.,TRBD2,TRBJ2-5,CASSLAIGTSGGTPQETQYF,TGTGCCAGCAGCTTAGCCATAGGGACTAGCGGGGGGACTCCTCAAGAGACCCAGTACTTC
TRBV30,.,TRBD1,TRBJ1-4,CAWSRQGTNEKLFF,TGTGCCTGGAGTAGACAGGGGACTAATGAAAAACTGTTTTTT